The 9 T cell receptor beta chains in this list originate from one sample, sequenced in a study of immune heterogeneity within non-small cell lung tumors. Bulk tumor genomic DNA, 500 to 650 ng per sample, was the template. Several biopsies were collected from each primary tumor during surgery. They were spaced as far apart as possible within the tumor mass. Enrolled patients presented with newly diagnosed, previously untreated non-small cell lung cancer and underwent curative surgery. TCR beta CDR3 was amplified by multiplex PCR, first round 10 to 11 cycles, 32 V and 13 J primers. TCRdb reprocessed the multiplex PCR reads with MiXCR, giving one entry per CDR3 protein. Of roughly 10,000 distinct CDR3 sequences listed, approximately 21% are singletons. Material for sequencing was lung tumor tissue. The receptors originated from a man in his fifties or sixties with non-small cell lung cancer.

By its share, this clonotype is medium-sized. The rearrangement links TRBV20-1 to TRBJ2-1; 14 nucleotides match TRBD2. This CDR3 comprises 20 residues. Losses at the gene ends were 2 bases for V and 2 bases for J; bases not matched to a gene: 14. From germline, CDR1 is DFQATT and CDR2 SNEGSKA (reference sequence). This chain's CDR3 is CSARPLEPGLAGAAYNEQFF. For the CDR3, the DNA is TGCAGTGCTAGACCCCTTGAGCCGGGACTAGCGGGAGCGGCCTACAATGAGCAGTTCTTC.

This rearrangement joins TRBV3-1 to TRBJ1-2; 10 bases line up with TRBD1. The CDR3 loop spans 14 amino acids. Per germline, CDR1 LGHDT and CDR2 YNNKEL (reference sequence). V dropped 5 bases and J dropped 6; count of bases not matched to a gene: 6. The CDR3 is CASSLGQGRNGYTF. CDR3 nucleotide sequence: TGTGCCAGCAGCTTGGGACAGGGGCGAAATGGCTACACCTTC. Using reference TRBV3-1 and TRBJ1-2 for the parts outside the CDR3, the full variable domain is DTAVSQTPKYLVTQMGNDKSIKCEQNLGHDTMYWYKQDSKKFLKIMFSYNNKELIINETVPNRFSPKSPDKAHLNLHINSLELGDSAVYFCASSLGQGRNGYTFGSGTRLTVV.

Within the sample, this clonotype is medium-sized (0.01 to 0.1%). The V call is TRBV6-1, the J call TRBJ1-2, with no clear D. CDR1 is MNHNS and CDR2 is SASEGT in the germline V gene. Between the trimmed V and J ends, which lost 6 bases and 1 base, there was a span of 12 bases. The CDR3 is made up of 14 amino acids. The CDR3 DNA reads as TGTGCCAGCAGCTACGGTCTTTTTAACTATGGCTACACCTTC. This sequence encodes CASSYGLFNYGYTF.

This clonotype appeared a few times. The DNA for the CDR3 is TGTGCTAGTGGTTTGGTACCCCCCGGACGGCTCTATGGCTACACCTTC. Translating it yields CASGLVPPGRLYGYTF. The rearrangement uses TRBV12-5 and TRBJ1-2; D is unresolved. Germline CDR1 reads LGHNT; CDR2 reads FRNRAP. Trimming removed 0 bases at V and 4 bases at J, with 15 bases between. The length of the CDR3 is 16 residues.

V usage is TRBV19 and J usage is TRBJ2-6, with TRBD1 matching 11 bases. J lost 0 bases, V lost 1 base, and 17 bases had no gene match. This CDR3 is 23 amino acids long. Germline lookup yields CDR1 LNHDA and CDR2 SQIVND (reference sequence). Written as DNA, the CDR3 is TGTGCCAGTAGTATAGGCCCCAATTCCCCGGACAGGGGGCACCACTCTGGGGCCAACGTCCTGACTTTC. Translating it yields CASSIGPNSPDRGHHSGANVLTF.

Only one count was recorded for this clonotype. Being one base from a much bigger clone, this may be a read error. V and J are TRBV7-9 and TRBJ2-7; 10 bases fit TRBD2. There are 15 residues in the CDR3. Germline V gene sequence: CDR1 SEHNR, CDR2 FQNEAQ (reference sequence). CDR3 region: CASSLGGTSVYEQCF. In nucleotides, the CDR3 is TGTGCCAGCAGCTTAGGAGGGACTAGCGTTTACGAGCAGTGCTTC.

This clonotype is categorized as medium-sized (0.01 to 0.1%). The chain uses TRBV28 and TRBJ2-7; 8 bases are shared with TRBD1. Germline loops: CDR1 MDHEN, CDR2 SYDVKM. The length of the CDR3 is 16 residues. The junction had 13 bases not matched to a gene; V was cut back by 9 bases and J by 0 bases. Here the CDR3 DNA reads TGTGCCAGTGTCTCAGCCGGGACAGGTAGCTCCTACGAGCAGTACTTC. Its protein is CASVSAGTGSSYEQYF.

By frequency in the sample, this clonotype is medium-sized (0.01 to 0.1%). V and J are TRBV20-1 and TRBJ2-7, with D possibly being TRBD1 (5 bases). The CDR3 has 12 residues. V dropped 3 bases and J dropped 2 bases, with 8 bases sitting between them. Looked up from germline, CDR1 is DFQATT and CDR2 is SNEGSKA (reference sequence). The CDR3 sequence: CSASGQTYEQYF. As DNA, the CDR3 is TGCAGTGCTAGTGGACAAACCTACGAGCAGTACTTC.

This clonotype has only a few counts. A read error may produce the germline difference seen at one junction end. The J gene is TRBJ2-3, the V gene TRBV5-6; TRBD1 aligns across 8 bases. Germline values: CDR1 SGHDT, CDR2 YYEEEE. This CDR3 has 14 residues. CDR3 residues: CSSSYPGQADTQYF. The CDR3 nucleotides read TGTTCCAGCAGCTATCCGGGACAGGCAGATACGCAGTATTTT.